Following are 13 T cell receptor beta chains from one sample sequenced in a study of metastatic and nonmetastatic thyroid tumors. Using MiXCR, TCRdb re-called clones from the PCR reads. The table records 25,000 to 35,000 clones, over 15% of them present only once. Not a single patient had been given any form of treatment at any point before undergoing thyroid surgery. Sequenced sample: blood. The receptors shown here come from a female donor with papillary thyroid cancer or a benign thyroid nodule (not recorded which). Some clones in this sample may be carry-over from other donors' samples.

This clone was counted ten times or more. The rearrangement joins TRBV5-5 to TRBJ2-3; 9 bases fit TRBD1. Losses at the gene ends were 0 bases for V and 6 bases for J; bases not matched to a gene: 8. The germline V gene has CDR1 SGHKS and CDR2 YYEKEE (reference sequence). This CDR3 has 16 residues. The CDR3 DNA follows: TGTGCCAGCAGCTTGGGGGTAACAGGGGGCGTGGATACGCAGTATTTT. Translation: CASSLGVTGGVDTQYF.

The sample holds many counts of this clone. At one end, the junction sequence differs from germline, possibly due to a read error. This chain joins TRBV27 and TRBJ2-6; D uncertain. The CDR3 length is 14 residues. The germline V gene has CDR1 MNHEY and CDR2 SMNVEV (reference sequence). Here the CDR3 DNA reads TGTGCCAGCAGTTTAGGATCTGCGGCCAACGTCCTGACTTTC. Translating it yields CASSLGSAANVLTF.

This clone came up many times. The rearrangement links TRBV4-3 to TRBJ2-4, with D maybe TRBD2 (6 bases). The CDR3 extends over 17 amino acids. The V end lost 0 bases, the J end lost 0 bases, and 12 bases lay between the germline ends. CDR1 is LGHNA and CDR2 is YSLEER in the germline V gene. CDR3 region: CASSQDHSGTAKNIQYF. DNA of the CDR3: TGCGCCAGCAGCCAAGATCATAGCGGCACAGCCAAAAACATTCAGTACTTC.

The chain links TRBV6-2 or TRBV6-3 to TRBJ2-7; D not resolved. The CDR3 extends over 14 amino acids. Trimming left V 6 bases short and J 1 base short, with 13 bases between. Germline CDR1 and CDR2: MNHEY and SVGEGT. The CDR3 DNA reads TGTGCCAGCAGGGTCCCTGGTTTTTCCTACGAGCAGTACTTC. Protein: CASRVPGFSYEQYF.

This clone was found many times. The rearrangement uses TRBV27 and TRBJ1-1; the match to TRBD1 covers 8 bases. The CDR3 loop spans 15 amino acids. CDR1 MNHEY and CDR2 SMNVEV come from the germline V gene (reference sequence). V gave up 5 bases and J gave up 1 base; unmatched junction bases: 6. The CDR3 loop is CASSLAGTGNTEAFF. As DNA, the CDR3 is TGTGCCAGCAGTCTTGCCGGGACAGGGAACACTGAAGCTTTCTTT.

The genes are TRBV11-3 and TRBJ2-7; a possible D gene is TRBD1 (5 bases). The CDR3 runs 15 residues. Germline CDR1 reads SGHNT; CDR2 reads YENEEA. The V end lost 0 bases, the J end lost 5 bases, and 14 bases lay between the germline ends. CDR3 nucleotides: TGTGCCAGCAGCTTAGAGGGGCGTCCGACCGACGAGCAGTACTTC. Amino acid sequence: CASSLEGRPTDEQYF.

The chain links TRBV6-1 to TRBJ1-6; D gene uncertain. V was clipped by 7 bases and J by 8 bases, with 15 bases between them. CDR1 and CDR2 from the germline V gene are MNHNS and SASEGT. The CDR3 totals 14 residues. The CDR3 region has the DNA TGTGCCAGCATCCGACGGGGTTTGGATTCACCCCTCCACTTT. Translating gives CASIRRGLDSPLHF.

This clone is deemed medium-sized. The rearrangement uses TRBV6-1 and TRBJ2-7; 10 nucleotides match TRBD2. The germline V gene encodes CDR1 MNHNS and CDR2 SASEGT. J lost 6 bases, V lost 8 bases, and 10 bases had no gene match. This CDR3 contains 14 residues. The CDR3 region is CASQPTASGSEQYF. In DNA form, the CDR3 reads TGTGCCAGCCAACCCACGGCTAGCGGGAGCGAGCAGTACTTC.

This clone turned up a few times. The junction departs from germline at one end; a sequencing error may be responsible. The V gene is TRBV27, the J gene TRBJ1-2, with TRBD1 matching over 8 bases. The V gene's germline CDR1 is MNHEY and CDR2 SMNVEV (reference sequence). The CDR3 contains 14 residues. CDR3 loop: CTSRRDRIGWGYTF. The CDR3 bases are TGCACCAGCAGACGGGACAGGATTGGATGGGGCTACACCTTC.

Only a few counts were recorded for this clone. The V call is TRBV2, the J call TRBJ2-3; TRBD2 is a possible D gene (5 bases). The CDR3 covers 14 residues. Trimming removed 8 bases at V and 2 bases at J, with 14 bases between. CDR1 is SNHLY, CDR2 FYNNEI, per germline. The DNA for the CDR3 is TGTGCCAGCCGTTGTGCGGGTTCCACAGATACGCAGTATTTT. The encoded protein is CASRCAGSTDTQYF.

The chain links TRBV20-1 to TRBJ2-7, with TRBD1 matching 9 bases. The CDR3 has 13 amino acids. Germline loops: CDR1 DFQATT, CDR2 SNEGSKA (reference sequence). The V segment lost 5 bases and the J segment 6 bases; nucleotides outside the gene matches: 8. CDR3 nucleotides: TGCAGTGCTGCGGGACAGGGCAGTTCCGAGCAGTACTTC. As protein: CSAAGQGSSEQYF.

This clone showed up many times. The V call is TRBV7-2, the J call TRBJ2-2; 11 positions match TRBD2. The length of the CDR3 is 15 residues. Germline V lookup: CDR1 SGHTA, CDR2 FQGNSA. With 3 bases clipped from V and 4 bases from J, the junction kept 1 base outside the gene matches. The CDR3 DNA follows: TGTGCCAGCAGCTTTAGCGGGAGGGCCACCGGGGAGCTGTTTTTT. Its translation: CASSFSGRATGELFF.

This clone was found many times. The rearrangement joins TRBV11-3 to TRBJ1-1; no clear D. Trimming cost V 5 bases and J 2 bases, with 9 bases left between them. The V gene's germline CDR1 is SGHNT and CDR2 YENEEA. The length of the CDR3 is 13 residues. The CDR3 loop reads CASSPGGNTEAFF. The CDR3 region has the DNA TGTGCCAGCAGCCCCGGTGGTAACACTGAAGCTTTCTTT.